The rows below give T cell receptor beta chains drawn from one sample of a study of T cells in Graves' hyperthyroidism and ophthalmopathy. Via MiXCR, TCRdb re-called the multiplex PCR reads, giving one row per CDR3 protein. The sample has 530,000 or so distinct CDR3 sequences, 40% to 55% seen once; the top ten hold about 8.3%. The sample was peripheral blood or thyroid tissue (not recorded which). Every receptor here comes from a woman aged 18-29 years with Graves' hyperthyroidism. The CDR3 runs from the conserved cysteine through the conserved F or W. The order of the fields is D gene, clone size, V gene, J gene, CDR3 DNA, CDR3 protein. D genes are given only for firm matches. For some rows the clone size is stated as once, few or many, or as a class when expanded; others skip it.

D gene: .
clone size: few
V gene: TRBV27
J gene: TRBJ2-7
CDR3 DNA: TGTGCCAGCCCCCCGACGGCAACCCGGTGTCGGTACGAGCAGTACTTC
CDR3 protein: CASPPTATRCRYEQYF

D gene: TRBD1
clone size: .
V gene: TRBV5-6
J gene: TRBJ2-2
CDR3 DNA: TGTGTAACCAGCAGCTTGGGGCAGGGGGTTCGAACCGGGGAGCTGTTTTTT
CDR3 protein: CVTSSLGQGVRTGELFF

D gene: TRBD1
clone size: .
V gene: TRBV10-3
J gene: TRBJ2-7
CDR3 DNA: TGTGCCACCAGTGCCGAACAGGGGCCAACCTACGAGCAGTACTTC
CDR3 protein: CATSAEQGPTYEQYF

D gene: .
clone size: .
V gene: TRBV24-1
J gene: TRBJ1-4
CDR3 DNA: TGTGCCACCAGTGATTCGACAGGAAAACTGTTTTTT
CDR3 protein: CATSDSTGKLFF

D gene: .
clone size: .
V gene: TRBV25-1
J gene: TRBJ1-1
CDR3 DNA: TGTGCCAGCAGTGAATATAAGGGAGGCACTGAAGCTTTCTTT
CDR3 protein: CASSEYKGGTEAFF

D gene: TRBD1
clone size: .
V gene: TRBV11-3
J gene: TRBJ1-2
CDR3 DNA: TGTTCCATCACCGCGGACAGGGCACACTATGGCTACACCTTC
CDR3 protein: CSITADRAHYGYTF

D gene: TRBD1
clone size: many
V gene: TRBV19
J gene: TRBJ1-2
CDR3 DNA: TGTGCCAGTAGTACCAGGACAGGGCCCACGCTTTATGGCTACACCTTC
CDR3 protein: CASSTRTGPTLYGYTF

D gene: TRBD2
clone size: .
V gene: TRBV7-6
J gene: TRBJ2-5
CDR3 DNA: TGTGCCAGCAGCTTTCCCGGGACTAGCGGGAGTGTGGAGACCCAGTACTTC
CDR3 protein: CASSFPGTSGSVETQYF

D gene: TRBD1
clone size: .
V gene: TRBV6-1
J gene: TRBJ1-4
CDR3 DNA: TGTGCCAGCAGGACACAGGGGCCTGGGAGCAATGAAAAACTGTTTTTT
CDR3 protein: CASRTQGPGSNEKLFF

D gene: TRBD1
clone size: few
V gene: TRBV2
J gene: TRBJ2-3
CDR3 DNA: TGTGCCAGCACTGGACAGGGGGCTAGAGATACGCAGTATTTT
CDR3 protein: CASTGQGARDTQYF

D gene: TRBD1
clone size: .
V gene: TRBV29-1
J gene: TRBJ1-1
CDR3 DNA: TGCAGCTGGGACAGGGGGCCGGACACTGAAGCTTTCTTT
CDR3 protein: CSWDRGPDTEAFF

D gene: TRBD1
clone size: .
V gene: TRBV5-1
J gene: TRBJ1-6
CDR3 DNA: TGCGCCAGCAGCTTGGAACAGGGGGCAACACCCCTCCACTTT
CDR3 protein: CASSLEQGATPLHF

D gene: TRBD2
clone size: many
V gene: TRBV11-1
J gene: TRBJ2-7
CDR3 DNA: TGTGCCAGCAGCGGCTCCACCGGGACTAGAGCCTACGAGCAGTACTTC
CDR3 protein: CASSGSTGTRAYEQYF

D gene: .
clone size: .
V gene: TRBV7-9
J gene: TRBJ1-5
CDR3 DNA: TGTGCCAGCAGCCCGTCCGGGATCAATCAGCCCCAGCATTTT
CDR3 protein: CASSPSGINQPQHF

D gene: TRBD1
clone size: many
V gene: TRBV12-3/TRBV12-4
J gene: TRBJ1-5
CDR3 DNA: TGTGCCAGCAGACAAGGGACAGGGGCCCAGCCCCAGCATTTT
CDR3 protein: CASRQGTGAQPQHF

D gene: .
clone size: many
V gene: TRBV4-3
J gene: TRBJ2-7
CDR3 DNA: TGCGCCAGCAGCCAAGGTCACGCCGCCTACGAGCAGTACTTC
CDR3 protein: CASSQGHAAYEQYF

D gene: .
clone size: few
V gene: TRBV18
J gene: TRBJ2-7
CDR3 DNA: TGTGCCAGCTCACCACCGTCTACAACCGAGCAGTACTTC
CDR3 protein: CASSPPSTTEQYF

D gene: TRBD1
clone size: many
V gene: TRBV5-1
J gene: TRBJ1-5
CDR3 DNA: TGCGCCAGCAGCTTTGGGACAGGGAGGCCCCAGCATTTT
CDR3 protein: CASSFGTGRPQHF

D gene: .
clone size: .
V gene: TRBV6-5
J gene: TRBJ2-7
CDR3 DNA: TGTGCTAGAGCGGAGAGCTCCTACGAGCAGTACTTC
CDR3 protein: CARAESSYEQYF

D gene: .
clone size: .
V gene: TRBV29-1
J gene: TRBJ2-7
CDR3 DNA: TGCAGCGTGAGTGTTGCCGCCGGGACATCCTACGAGCAGTACTTC
CDR3 protein: CSVSVAAGTSYEQYF

D gene: TRBD1
clone size: many
V gene: TRBV20-1
J gene: TRBJ1-1
CDR3 DNA: TGCAGTGCTATGACAGGGGGCCGGGACACTGAAGCTTTCTTT
CDR3 protein: CSAMTGGRDTEAFF

D gene: TRBD1
clone size: few
V gene: TRBV6-5
J gene: TRBJ2-7
CDR3 DNA: TGTGCCAGCACTAGGGGACAGGGAGACTACGAGCAGTACTTC
CDR3 protein: CASTRGQGDYEQYF

D gene: .
clone size: .
V gene: TRBV24-1
J gene: TRBJ2-5
CDR3 DNA: TGTGCCACCAGTGACCGGACAGAGAGGGATGAGACCCAGTACTTC
CDR3 protein: CATSDRTERDETQYF

D gene: .
clone size: few
V gene: TRBV12-3/TRBV12-4
J gene: TRBJ1-2
CDR3 DNA: TGTGCCAGCAGCTTGGGTCCGCTCGACTATGGCTACACCTTC
CDR3 protein: CASSLGPLDYGYTF

D gene: .
clone size: .
V gene: TRBV6-6
J gene: TRBJ1-5
CDR3 DNA: TGTGCCAGCAGTTATCGCTCTAGGGACGCGAATAGCAATCAGCCCCAGCATTTT
CDR3 protein: CASSYRSRDANSNQPQHF

D gene: TRBD2
clone size: .
V gene: TRBV24-1
J gene: TRBJ2-5
CDR3 DNA: TGTGCCACCAGGACACCCGGGGGGGAGACCCAGTACTTC
CDR3 protein: CATRTPGGETQYF

D gene: .
clone size: .
V gene: TRBV7-2
J gene: TRBJ2-1
CDR3 DNA: TGTGCCAGCAGCTCGTCGTTTGAGGGTGAGCAGTTCTTC
CDR3 protein: CASSSSFEGEQFF

D gene: .
clone size: .
V gene: TRBV29-1
J gene: TRBJ2-7
CDR3 DNA: TGCAGCGGGCCTGAGGGGTACGAGCAGTACTTC
CDR3 protein: CSGPEGYEQYF

D gene: .
clone size: many
V gene: TRBV2
J gene: TRBJ1-1
CDR3 DNA: TGTGCCAGCAGAGCTGAGGGAATAGAGTTC
CDR3 protein: CASRAEGIEF

D gene: .
clone size: .
V gene: TRBV7-9
J gene: TRBJ1-5
CDR3 DNA: TGTGCCAGCAGCGTGACCCAGCATTTT
CDR3 protein: CASSVTQHF

D gene: .
clone size: many
V gene: TRBV10-3
J gene: TRBJ1-5
CDR3 DNA: TGTGCCATCAGGGCGGGGCAGGGCGCCAATCAGCCCCAGCATTTT
CDR3 protein: CAIRAGQGANQPQHF

D gene: .
clone size: many
V gene: TRBV7-9
J gene: TRBJ1-6
CDR3 DNA: TGTGCCAGCAGCCGTTCCCTGGTGGGGCGGGATTCACCCCTCCACTTT
CDR3 protein: CASSRSLVGRDSPLHF

D gene: .
clone size: many
V gene: TRBV12-3/TRBV12-4
J gene: TRBJ1-4
CDR3 DNA: TGTGCCAGCAGGATAGGAACATCGAATGAAAAACTGTTTTTT
CDR3 protein: CASRIGTSNEKLFF

D gene: TRBD1
clone size: .
V gene: TRBV7-3
J gene: TRBJ2-7
CDR3 DNA: TGTGCCAGCAGCTTAACAGGGGGCGGACGCTACGAGCAGTACTTC
CDR3 protein: CASSLTGGGRYEQYF

D gene: .
clone size: .
V gene: TRBV19
J gene: TRBJ1-5
CDR3 DNA: TGTGCCAGTAGTTCAACATGGGATTACACTGAAGCATTGCATTTT
CDR3 protein: CASSSTWDYTEALHF